Detailed here is one TCR beta chain. Here immunoSEQ multiplex PCR was the method, and the copy in TCRdb shows in-frame clones only, minus some. The sample records tens of thousands of clones, approximately 80% being singletons. These data originate in a study of blood T cell repertoires in COVID-19. About the research overall: COVID-19 samples from acute and convalescent phases originated in the United States, Italy and Spain.

The CDR3 has 13 amino acids. The ends were cut back, 4 bases at V and 0 bases at J, with 7 bases in the middle. Germline lookup yields CDR1 SGHKS and CDR2 YYEKEE (reference sequence). The chain is built from TRBV5-5 and TRBJ1-1; D is ambiguous. This sequence originates from a man between 65 and 79 years old with active or convalescent COVID-19. Sequenced sample: peripheral blood. The CDR3 protein is CASSALMNTEAFF. CDR3 coding DNA: TGTGCCAGCAGCGCCCTAATGAACACTGAAGCTTTCTTT.